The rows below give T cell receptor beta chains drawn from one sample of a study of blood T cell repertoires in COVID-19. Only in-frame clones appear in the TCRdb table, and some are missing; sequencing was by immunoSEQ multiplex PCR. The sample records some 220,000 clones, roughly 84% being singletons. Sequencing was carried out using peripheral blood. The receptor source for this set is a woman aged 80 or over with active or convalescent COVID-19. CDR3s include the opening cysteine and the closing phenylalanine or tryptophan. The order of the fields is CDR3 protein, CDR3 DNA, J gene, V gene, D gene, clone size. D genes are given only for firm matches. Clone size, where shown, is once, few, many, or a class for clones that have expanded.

CDR3aa: CASSYSTRGSYNEQFF
CDR3nt: TGTGCCAGCAGTTACTCGACCAGGGGCTCCTACAATGAGCAGTTCTTC
j_gene: TRBJ2-1
v_gene: TRBV6-6
d_gene: -
abundance: -

CDR3aa: CATSRDRNRLGTEAFF
CDR3nt: TGTGCCACCAGCAGAGATCGGAACAGGTTGGGCACTGAAGCTTTCTTT
j_gene: TRBJ1-1
v_gene: TRBV15
d_gene: -
abundance: -

CDR3aa: CASSAAYTGELFF
CDR3nt: TGTGCCAGCAGCGCGGCGTACACCGGGGAGCTGTTTTTT
j_gene: TRBJ2-2
v_gene: TRBV7-9
d_gene: -
abundance: -

CDR3aa: CASSGTGRNYVYGYTF
CDR3nt: TGTGCCAGCAGCGGGACAGGACGTAATTATGTCTATGGCTACACCTTC
j_gene: TRBJ1-2
v_gene: TRBV27
d_gene: TRBD1
abundance: once

CDR3aa: CASSLPPLTEAFF
CDR3nt: TGTGCCAGCAGTCTACCGCCGCTAACTGAAGCTTTCTTT
j_gene: TRBJ1-1
v_gene: TRBV6-6
d_gene: -
abundance: once

CDR3aa: CASSFSTGLRDTQYF
CDR3nt: TGTGCCAGCAGTTTCAGTACAGGTCTAAGGGATACGCAGTATTTT
j_gene: TRBJ2-3
v_gene: TRBV5-6
d_gene: -
abundance: -

CDR3aa: CASSSHRGGEAFF
CDR3nt: TGTGCCAGCAGTTCCCACAGGGGCGGTGAAGCTTTCTTT
j_gene: TRBJ1-1
v_gene: TRBV27
d_gene: TRBD1
abundance: -

CDR3aa: CASSDAGEHEKLFF
CDR3nt: TGCGCCAGCAGCGATGCAGGGGAACATGAAAAACTGTTTTTT
j_gene: TRBJ1-4
v_gene: TRBV4-3
d_gene: -
abundance: -

CDR3aa: CASSTTGYEQFF
CDR3nt: TGTGCCAGTTCTACGACAGGATATGAGCAGTTCTTC
j_gene: TRBJ2-1
v_gene: TRBV2
d_gene: -
abundance: -

CDR3aa: CASSVGGTGSEQYF
CDR3nt: TGTGCCAGCAGCGTAGGGGGGACAGGGTCCGAGCAGTACTTC
j_gene: TRBJ2-7
v_gene: TRBV9
d_gene: TRBD1
abundance: -

CDR3aa: CASSFSSESYNEQFF
CDR3nt: TGTGCCAGCAGCTTTTCTAGCGAATCCTACAATGAGCAGTTCTTC
j_gene: TRBJ2-1
v_gene: TRBV5-4
d_gene: -
abundance: -

CDR3aa: CASSHLIQGGTDTQYF
CDR3nt: TGTGCCAGCAGCCATCTAATACAGGGAGGCACAGATACGCAGTATTTT
j_gene: TRBJ2-3
v_gene: TRBV5-4
d_gene: -
abundance: -

CDR3aa: CASSPYTERGLRETQYF
CDR3nt: TGTGCCAGCAGCCCCTACACGGAGCGGGGCCTCCGAGAGACCCAGTACTTC
j_gene: TRBJ2-5
v_gene: TRBV3-1/TRBV3-2
d_gene: TRBD2
abundance: -

CDR3aa: CASSLSGANVLTF
CDR3nt: TGTGCCAGCTCACTGTCAGGGGCCAACGTCCTGACTTTC
j_gene: TRBJ2-6
v_gene: TRBV18
d_gene: -
abundance: -

CDR3aa: CASSPEGDPYNEQFF
CDR3nt: TGTGCCAGCAGCCCTGAGGGGGATCCCTACAATGAGCAGTTCTTC
j_gene: TRBJ2-1
v_gene: TRBV4-2
d_gene: -
abundance: -

CDR3aa: CASSPPTGPYYGYTF
CDR3nt: TGTGCCAGCTCACCACCCACAGGCCCGTATTATGGCTACACCTTC
j_gene: TRBJ1-2
v_gene: TRBV18
d_gene: -
abundance: -

CDR3aa: CASSPGLAGSQETQYF
CDR3nt: TGTGCCAGCAGCCCCGGACTAGCGGGATCCCAAGAGACCCAGTACTTC
j_gene: TRBJ2-5
v_gene: TRBV2
d_gene: TRBD2
abundance: -

CDR3aa: CASRNTTGKRDTEAFF
CDR3nt: TGTGCCAGCAGAAATACGACAGGGAAGAGGGACACTGAAGCTTTCTTT
j_gene: TRBJ1-1
v_gene: TRBV27
d_gene: TRBD1
abundance: -

CDR3aa: CASSLAGGDEQFF
CDR3nt: TGTGCCAGCAGCTTAGCAGGGGGCGATGAGCAGTTCTTC
j_gene: TRBJ2-1
v_gene: TRBV7-2
d_gene: TRBD1
abundance: -

CDR3aa: CASSQMAGGYNEQFF
CDR3nt: TGTGCCAGCAGCCAGATGGCGGGGGGCTACAATGAGCAGTTCTTC
j_gene: TRBJ2-1
v_gene: TRBV3-1/TRBV3-2
d_gene: TRBD2
abundance: -

CDR3aa: CASSVGQGANQPQHF
CDR3nt: TGTGCCAGCAGCGTAGGACAGGGGGCCAATCAGCCCCAGCATTTT
j_gene: TRBJ1-5
v_gene: TRBV7-6
d_gene: TRBD1
abundance: -

CDR3aa: CASSQIVLREELFF
CDR3nt: TGTGCCAGCAGCCAAATCGTCCTGAGGGAGGAGCTGTTTTTT
j_gene: TRBJ2-2
v_gene: TRBV3-1/TRBV3-2
d_gene: -
abundance: -

CDR3aa: CASSLRITGRDGGYTF
CDR3nt: TGTGCCAGCAGTTTACGGATTACAGGGAGGGACGGGGGCTACACCTTC
j_gene: TRBJ1-2
v_gene: TRBV27
d_gene: -
abundance: -

CDR3aa: CASSEVSSGNTIYF
CDR3nt: TGTGCCAGCAGTGAAGTCAGCTCTGGAAACACCATATATTTT
j_gene: TRBJ1-3
v_gene: TRBV2
d_gene: -
abundance: once

CDR3aa: CASSLNEQFF
CDR3nt: TGCGCCAGCAGCTTGAATGAGCAGTTCTTC
j_gene: TRBJ2-1
v_gene: TRBV10-2
d_gene: -
abundance: -

CDR3aa: CSVEDRVYGYTF
CDR3nt: TGCAGCGTTGAAGACAGGGTCTATGGCTACACCTTC
j_gene: TRBJ1-2
v_gene: TRBV29-1
d_gene: -
abundance: -

CDR3aa: CASGPSAQSSYNEQFF
CDR3nt: TGTGCCAGCGGACCTAGCGCACAGAGCTCCTACAATGAGCAGTTCTTC
j_gene: TRBJ2-1
v_gene: TRBV9
d_gene: -
abundance: -

CDR3aa: CASSIVAGGYEQYF
CDR3nt: TGTGCCAGTAGTATAGTAGCGGGAGGTTACGAGCAGTACTTC
j_gene: TRBJ2-7
v_gene: TRBV19
d_gene: TRBD2
abundance: -

CDR3aa: CASSVTGGELFF
CDR3nt: TGTGCCAGCAGCGTCACAGGCGGGGAGCTGTTTTTT
j_gene: TRBJ2-2
v_gene: TRBV9
d_gene: -
abundance: -

CDR3aa: CASSLGQGDTEAFF
CDR3nt: TGTGCCAGCAGCTTAGGACAGGGGGATACTGAAGCTTTCTTT
j_gene: TRBJ1-1
v_gene: TRBV7-8
d_gene: TRBD1
abundance: once

CDR3aa: CASPRQHNEQFF
CDR3nt: TGTGCCAGTCCCCGACAGCACAATGAGCAGTTCTTC
j_gene: TRBJ2-1
v_gene: TRBV2
d_gene: -
abundance: -

CDR3aa: CASSVSGTGSSYEQYF
CDR3nt: TGTGCCAGCAGCGTGTCCGGGACAGGGAGCTCCTACGAGCAGTACTTC
j_gene: TRBJ2-7
v_gene: TRBV9
d_gene: TRBD1
abundance: -

CDR3aa: CASEDTAGGANVLTF
CDR3nt: TGCGCCAGTGAAGACACAGCTGGCGGGGCCAACGTCCTGACTTTC
j_gene: TRBJ2-6
v_gene: TRBV5-1
d_gene: -
abundance: few